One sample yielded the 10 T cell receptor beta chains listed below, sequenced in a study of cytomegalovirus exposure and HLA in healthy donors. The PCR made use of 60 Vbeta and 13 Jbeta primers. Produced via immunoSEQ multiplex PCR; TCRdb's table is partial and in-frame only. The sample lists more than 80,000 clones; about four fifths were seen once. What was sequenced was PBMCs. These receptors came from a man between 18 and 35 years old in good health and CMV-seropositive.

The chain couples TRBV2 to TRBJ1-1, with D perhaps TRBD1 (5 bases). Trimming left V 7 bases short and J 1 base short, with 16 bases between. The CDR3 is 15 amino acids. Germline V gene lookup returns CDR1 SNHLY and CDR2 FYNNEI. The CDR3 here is CASIDPLRENTEAFF. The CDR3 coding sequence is TGTGCCAGCATTGATCCACTCAGGGAGAACACTGAAGCTTTCTTT.

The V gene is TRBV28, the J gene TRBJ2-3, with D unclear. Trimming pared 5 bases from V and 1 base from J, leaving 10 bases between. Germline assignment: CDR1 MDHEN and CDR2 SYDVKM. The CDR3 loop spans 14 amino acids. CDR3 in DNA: TGTGCCAGCAGTCTACCCTTAGGCACAGATACGCAGTATTTT. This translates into CASSLPLGTDTQYF.

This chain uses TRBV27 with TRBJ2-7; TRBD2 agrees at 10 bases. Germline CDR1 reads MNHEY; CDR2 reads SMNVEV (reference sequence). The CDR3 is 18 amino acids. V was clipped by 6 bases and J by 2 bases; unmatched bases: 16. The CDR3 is CASRQWSILAGETYEQYF. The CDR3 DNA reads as TGTGCCAGCAGACAGTGGTCGATTCTAGCGGGAGAAACCTACGAGCAGTACTTC.

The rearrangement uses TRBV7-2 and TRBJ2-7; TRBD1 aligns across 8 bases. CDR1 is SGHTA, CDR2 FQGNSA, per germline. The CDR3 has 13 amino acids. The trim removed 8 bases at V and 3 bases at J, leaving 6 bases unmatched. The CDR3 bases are TGTGCCAGCCGGGACAGGTCAATCTACGAGCAGTACTTC. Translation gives CASRDRSIYEQYF.

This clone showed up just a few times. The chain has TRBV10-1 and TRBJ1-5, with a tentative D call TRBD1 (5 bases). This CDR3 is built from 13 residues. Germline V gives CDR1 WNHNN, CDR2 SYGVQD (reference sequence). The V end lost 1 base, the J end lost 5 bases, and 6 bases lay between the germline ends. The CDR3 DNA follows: TGCGCCAGCAGTGAGTGGGGGGATCAGCCCCAGCATTTT. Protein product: CASSEWGDQPQHF.

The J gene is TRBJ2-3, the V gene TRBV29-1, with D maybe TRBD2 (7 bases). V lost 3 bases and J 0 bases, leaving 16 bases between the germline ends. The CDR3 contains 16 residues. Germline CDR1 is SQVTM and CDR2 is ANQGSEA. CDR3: CSVEGGGGISTDTQYF. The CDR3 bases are TGCAGCGTTGAGGGGGGAGGGGGGATTAGCACAGATACGCAGTATTTT.

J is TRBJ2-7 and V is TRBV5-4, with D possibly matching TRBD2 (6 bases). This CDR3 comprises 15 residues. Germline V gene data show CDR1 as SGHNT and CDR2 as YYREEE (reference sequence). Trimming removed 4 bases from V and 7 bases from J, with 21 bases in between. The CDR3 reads CASSPGGTPSREQYF. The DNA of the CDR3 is TGTGCCAGCAGCCCTGGGGGGACCCCGTCTCGGGAGCAGTACTTC. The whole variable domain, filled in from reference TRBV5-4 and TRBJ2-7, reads ETGVTQSPTHLIKTRGQQVTLRCSSQSGHNTVSWYQQALGQGPQFIFQYYREEENGRGNFPPRFSGLQFPNYSSELNVNALELDDSALYLCASSPGGTPSREQYFGPGTRLTVT.

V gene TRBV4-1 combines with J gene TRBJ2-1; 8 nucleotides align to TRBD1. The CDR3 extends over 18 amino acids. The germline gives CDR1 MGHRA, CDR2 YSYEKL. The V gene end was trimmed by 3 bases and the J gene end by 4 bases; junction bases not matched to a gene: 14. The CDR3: CASSQGDRSYLPYNEQFF. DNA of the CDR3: TGCGCCAGCAGCCAGGGGGACAGGTCCTATCTACCTTACAATGAGCAGTTCTTC.

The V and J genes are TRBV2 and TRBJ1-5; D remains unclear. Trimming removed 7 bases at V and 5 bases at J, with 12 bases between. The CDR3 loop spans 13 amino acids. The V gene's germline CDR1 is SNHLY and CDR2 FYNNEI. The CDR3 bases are TGTGCCAGCATTGGAGCCGGGGATCAGCCCCAGCATTTT. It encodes CASIGAGDQPQHF.

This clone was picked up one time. The CDR3 DNA is TGCGCCAGCACGGTGGGAGGGCGATATGAGCAGTTCTTC. It encodes CASTVGGRYEQFF. V and J are TRBV5-1 and TRBJ2-1; 7 bases map to TRBD2. The V gene's germline CDR1 is SGHRS and CDR2 YFSETQ. This CDR3 has 13 residues. Germline trimming cut 6 bases from V and 8 bases from J; bases unmatched to any gene: 8.